A selection of T cell receptor beta chains follows, all from one sample in a study of cytomegalovirus exposure and HLA in healthy donors. Profiled with immunoSEQ multiplex PCR; TCRdb holds only in-frame clones, not every one. The listing records about 130,000 clones. The sequenced material came from PBMCs. The receptors here all came from a man between 18 and 35 years old in good health and CMV-seronegative. Each CDR3 is given with its conserved first and last residue. Each record gives: D gene, CDR3 length, V gene, J gene, CDR3 DNA, CDR3 protein. A D gene is named only where the DNA matches it firmly.

D: .; length: 13; V: TRBV7-8; J: TRBJ1-3; DNA: TGTGCCAGCAGCCCCGGTCGGGGAAACACCATATATTTT; CDR3: CASSPGRGNTIYF
D: TRBD2; length: 15; V: TRBV4-1; J: TRBJ2-1; DNA: TGCGCCAGCAGGTCCCCGGGACTAGAGAGTAATGAGCAGTTCTTC; CDR3: CASRSPGLESNEQFF
D: TRBD1; length: 19; V: TRBV27; J: TRBJ1-3; DNA: TGTGCCAGCAGTTTATCCTATGGGGGACAGGGCCTAACTGGAAACACCATATATTTT; CDR3: CASSLSYGGQGLTGNTIYF
D: TRBD1; length: 14; V: TRBV4-3; J: TRBJ1-1; DNA: TGCGCCAGCAGCCCCGGACAGGGGAACACTGAAGCTTTCTTT; CDR3: CASSPGQGNTEAFF
D: .; length: 14; V: TRBV28; J: TRBJ1-6; DNA: TGTGCCAGCAGTTTGGGGGGGAAAAATTCACCCCTCCACTTT; CDR3: CASSLGGKNSPLHF
D: TRBD1; length: 15; V: TRBV19; J: TRBJ2-7; DNA: TGTGCCAGTAGTAAGGACAGGGTGAGTCCCTACGAGCAGTACTTC; CDR3: CASSKDRVSPYEQYF
D: TRBD2; length: 16; V: TRBV19; J: TRBJ2-3; DNA: TGTGCCAGTAGTATAAGACGGCTCGCGGGGGGGGATACGCAGTATTTT; CDR3: CASSIRRLAGGDTQYF
D: .; length: 14; V: TRBV5-1; J: TRBJ2-5; DNA: TGCGCCAGCAGCTTGGGCAGGGAAAAAGAGACCCAGTACTTC; CDR3: CASSLGREKETQYF
D: TRBD1; length: 15; V: TRBV19; J: TRBJ2-7; DNA: TGTGCCAGTAGGTCCGGGACAGGGTCCACATACGAGCAGTACTTC; CDR3: CASRSGTGSTYEQYF
D: .; length: 14; V: TRBV6-5; J: TRBJ2-7; DNA: TGTGCCAGCAGTTGGCGGTTTTCGGCCTACGAGCAGTACTTC; CDR3: CASSWRFSAYEQYF
D: TRBD2; length: 16; V: TRBV4-3; J: TRBJ2-5; DNA: TGCGCCAGCAGCCAAGATCTCGGCGGGGGGCAAGAGACCCAGTACTTC; CDR3: CASSQDLGGGQETQYF
D: TRBD1; length: 16; V: TRBV18; J: TRBJ1-4; DNA: TGTGCCAGCTCACCGACAGGGGGCTGGACTAATGAAAAACTGTTTTTT; CDR3: CASSPTGGWTNEKLFF
D: TRBD2; length: 15; V: TRBV29-1; J: TRBJ2-5; DNA: TGCAGCGCACCCAAAAATAGCGGGAGAGGAGAGACCCAGTACTTC; CDR3: CSAPKNSGRGETQYF
D: TRBD1; length: 13; V: TRBV11-3; J: TRBJ2-7; DNA: TGTGCCAGCAGCTTAATTACAGGGGACGAGCAGTACTTC; CDR3: CASSLITGDEQYF
D: TRBD1; length: 15; V: TRBV18; J: TRBJ2-7; DNA: TGTGCCAGCTCACCACCCGGGACAGGTACCTACGAGCAGTACTTC; CDR3: CASSPPGTGTYEQYF
D: .; length: 14; V: TRBV7-2; J: TRBJ1-4; DNA: TGTGCCAGCAGCTCACAGGGATTAAGGGAAAAACTGTTTTTT; CDR3: CASSSQGLREKLFF
D: .; length: 13; V: TRBV6-5; J: TRBJ2-7; DNA: TGTGCCAGCAGCCCCCACGAGGACTACGAGCAGTACTTC; CDR3: CASSPHEDYEQYF
D: TRBD1; length: 17; V: TRBV4-3; J: TRBJ1-5; DNA: TGCGCCAGCAGCCAAGAATTACCCGGGACAGGGAATCAGCCCCAGCATTTT; CDR3: CASSQELPGTGNQPQHF
D: .; length: 15; V: TRBV5-1; J: TRBJ1-6; DNA: TGCGCCAGCAGCTTGTCCCCGTATGATAATTCACCCCTCCACTTT; CDR3: CASSLSPYDNSPLHF
D: .; length: 14; V: TRBV7-3; J: TRBJ1-2; DNA: TGTGCCAGCAGCCCCGTCGACTCTAACTATGGCTACACCTTC; CDR3: CASSPVDSNYGYTF
D: .; length: 13; V: TRBV19; J: TRBJ1-1; DNA: TGTGCCAGTAGTATAGGCTTACGCGCTGAAGCTTTCTTT; CDR3: CASSIGLRAEAFF
D: TRBD1; length: 17; V: TRBV18; J: TRBJ1-3; DNA: TGTGCCAGCTCACCAATCCTAACAGGGGGCTCTGGAAACACCATATATTTT; CDR3: CASSPILTGGSGNTIYF
D: .; length: 19; V: TRBV11-2; J: TRBJ2-6; DNA: TGTGCCAGCAGCACGAGACGGGCCAGTGGGAGTTCTGGGGCCAACGTCCTGACTTTC; CDR3: CASSTRRASGSSGANVLTF
D: TRBD1; length: 14; V: TRBV27; J: TRBJ1-6; DNA: TGTGCCAGCAGCCTGACAGGGTCCCTCTCACCCCTCCACTTT; CDR3: CASSLTGSLSPLHF
D: .; length: 14; V: TRBV11-3; J: TRBJ1-1; DNA: TGTGCCAGCCGTGGTGGAGGGTTCGGCACTGAAGCTTTCTTT; CDR3: CASRGGGFGTEAFF
D: .; length: 14; V: TRBV7-9; J: TRBJ1-3; DNA: TGTGCCAGCAACCGAGGCAGCTCTGGAAACACCATATATTTT; CDR3: CASNRGSSGNTIYF
D: .; length: 17; V: TRBV10-2; J: TRBJ2-7; DNA: TGCGCCAGCAGCGACACCCTCCCGGGCAGGGCTCGGTACGAGCAGTACTTC; CDR3: CASSDTLPGRARYEQYF
D: TRBD1; length: 15; V: TRBV10-3; J: TRBJ1-2; DNA: TGTGCCATCAGTGAGCCAAACAGGGGCCCCGATGGCTACACCTTC; CDR3: CAISEPNRGPDGYTF
D: .; length: 15; V: TRBV14; J: TRBJ1-1; DNA: TGTGCCAGCAGCCAAGAAGGTCGCGGGAGAACTGAAGCTTTCTTT; CDR3: CASSQEGRGRTEAFF
D: .; length: 14; V: TRBV15; J: TRBJ1-6; DNA: TGTGCCACCAGCAGAGACAGGGTTAATTCACCCCTCCACTTT; CDR3: CATSRDRVNSPLHF
D: TRBD1; length: 17; V: TRBV5-6; J: TRBJ1-3; DNA: TGTGCCAGCAGCCAATCGACAGGGACCACCTCTGGAAACACCATATATTTT; CDR3: CASSQSTGTTSGNTIYF
D: .; length: 14; V: TRBV19; J: TRBJ1-2; DNA: TGTGCCAGTAGTTCGGACAAAAGGACCAATGGCTACACCTTC; CDR3: CASSSDKRTNGYTF
D: TRBD2; length: 16; V: TRBV7-9; J: TRBJ2-3; DNA: TGTGCCAGCAGCTTAACTAGCGGGAGAATCCGAGATACGCAGTATTTT; CDR3: CASSLTSGRIRDTQYF
D: TRBD1; length: 16; V: TRBV7-6; J: TRBJ1-2; DNA: TGTGCCAGCAGCGCCATCGGCCAGACAGGGGTGGGTGGCTACACCTTC; CDR3: CASSAIGQTGVGGYTF
D: TRBD1; length: 13; V: TRBV5-1; J: TRBJ2-7; DNA: TGCGCCAGCAGCGGGGGACAGGGGTACGAGCAGTACTTC; CDR3: CASSGGQGYEQYF
D: .; length: 16; V: TRBV6-1; J: TRBJ1-5; DNA: TGTGCCAGCAGTGGGACCCGAGGACAGCTTAATCAGCCCCAGCATTTT; CDR3: CASSGTRGQLNQPQHF
D: .; length: 14; V: TRBV14; J: TRBJ1-5; DNA: TGTGCCAGCAGCCAGGGGGGGGTGAATCAGCCCCAGCATTTT; CDR3: CASSQGGVNQPQHF
D: TRBD1; length: 16; V: TRBV9; J: TRBJ2-5; DNA: TGTGCCAGCAGCGTAGGTGAGGGACAGGGGGGAGAGACCCAGTACTTC; CDR3: CASSVGEGQGGETQYF
D: .; length: 14; V: TRBV5-1; J: TRBJ1-1; DNA: TGCGCCAGCAGCTTGGAGGACAGATGGACTGAAGCTTTCTTT; CDR3: CASSLEDRWTEAFF
D: TRBD1; length: 14; V: TRBV10-2; J: TRBJ1-1; DNA: TGCGCCAGCAGTGTCAGGACAGGGCCCACTGAAGCTTTCTTT; CDR3: CASSVRTGPTEAFF
D: TRBD2; length: 15; V: TRBV5-6; J: TRBJ2-1; DNA: TGTGCCAGCAGCTTGATACTAGCGGGAGACAATGAGCAGTTCTTC; CDR3: CASSLILAGDNEQFF
D: .; length: 13; V: TRBV30; J: TRBJ1-5; DNA: TGTGCCTGGACCAGGGCTAGCAATCAGCCCCAGCATTTT; CDR3: CAWTRASNQPQHF
D: TRBD1; length: 14; V: TRBV5-8; J: TRBJ1-2; DNA: TGTGCCAGCAGCACGACAGGGACTAACTATGGCTACACCTTC; CDR3: CASSTTGTNYGYTF
D: .; length: 13; V: TRBV9; J: TRBJ2-3; DNA: TGTGCCAGCAGCGCCCCGACTACGGATACGCAGTATTTT; CDR3: CASSAPTTDTQYF
D: TRBD2; length: 14; V: TRBV11-1; J: TRBJ2-3; DNA: TGTGCCAGCAGCCCTCTAGCGGGACCAGATACGCAGTATTTT; CDR3: CASSPLAGPDTQYF